Presented here are 7 T cell receptor beta chains from one specimen sequenced in a study of cytomegalovirus exposure and HLA in healthy donors. With 60 Vbeta and 13 Jbeta primers, the PCR was carried out. TCRdb keeps only in-frame clones here, not all; method: immunoSEQ multiplex PCR. This sample has 95,000 to 100,000 clones; around four fifths occur once, and the top ten carry approximately 3.7%. Material: PBMCs. These receptors all come from a female donor in good health and CMV-seropositive.

The gene calls are TRBV27 and TRBJ2-1; D might be TRBD2 (6 bases). Trimming pared 5 bases from V and 4 bases from J, leaving 18 bases between. Germline CDR1 MNHEY, CDR2 SMNVEV (reference sequence). This CDR3 region has 16 residues. CDR3 in amino acids: CASSTPAGPAYNEQFF. The CDR3 bases are TGTGCCAGCAGTACGCCGGCGGGGCCAGCTTACAATGAGCAGTTCTTC.

This sequence joins TRBV19 and TRBJ2-3, with D tentatively TRBD2 (6 bases). The V gene lost 4 bases and the J gene lost 5 bases, with 16 bases spanning the gap. Germline CDR1 LNHDA, CDR2 SQIVND (reference sequence). This CDR3 spans 15 amino acids. The CDR3 DNA reads as TGTGCCAGTAGTAATCGCGGGGTCGTGCAAGATACGCAGTATTTT. It is translated as CASSNRGVVQDTQYF.

The chain links TRBV11-3 to TRBJ2-1; weak D call: TRBD1 (5 bases). From germline, CDR1 is SGHNT and CDR2 YENEEA. The V end was cut by 1 base, the J end by 5 bases, with 15 bases between. The CDR3 contains 16 residues. The CDR3 loop reads CASSLGPLRAHNEQFF. CDR3 sequence (DNA): TGTGCCAGCAGCTTAGGCCCCCTCAGGGCTCACAATGAGCAGTTCTTC.

The J gene is TRBJ1-2, the V gene TRBV7-2, with TRBD1 matching 10 bases. CDR3 length: 13 amino acids. Germline CDR1 is SGHTA and CDR2 is FQGNSA. Germline trimming cut 4 bases from V and 6 bases from J; bases unmatched to any gene: 2. The CDR3 protein is CASSSGQGHGYTF. The CDR3 DNA reads as TGTGCCAGCAGCTCGGGACAGGGGCATGGCTACACCTTC.

The CDR3 loop reads CASSLGQGFGYTF. Here the CDR3 DNA reads TGTGCCAGCAGTTTGGGACAGGGCTTTGGCTACACCTTC. The chain combines TRBV27 with TRBJ1-2; 9 bases line up with TRBD1. Trimming removed 3 bases from V and 7 bases from J; junction bases left unmatched: 3. The length of the CDR3 is 13 residues. The germline V gene encodes CDR1 MNHEY and CDR2 SMNVEV (reference sequence).

V usage is TRBV7-6 and J usage is TRBJ2-3; D is uncertain. Between the trimmed V and J ends, which lost 5 bases and 3 bases, there was a span of 15 bases. Germline assignment: CDR1 SGHVS and CDR2 FNYEAQ. The CDR3 totals 15 residues. CDR3 in amino acids: CASSTTRFSTDTQYF. The CDR3 DNA is TGTGCCAGCAGCACCACCAGGTTTTCTACAGATACGCAGTATTTT.

V and J are TRBV15 and TRBJ2-7, with D maybe TRBD2 (6 bases). Looked up from germline, CDR1 is LNHNV and CDR2 is YYDKDF (reference sequence). V lost 3 bases to trimming and J lost 2 bases, with 11 bases between them. The CDR3 has 14 residues. CDR3 nucleotides: TGTGCCACCAGCAGCCGGGAGTTGGCCTACGAGCAGTACTTC. As protein: CATSSRELAYEQYF.